This T cell receptor beta chain was captured by sequencing in a study of blood T cells in healthy people across ages. Overall study findings and caveats: Possibly confounding the expanded clonotype changes was the fact that donor CMV status was unknown. There were more naive CD4+ cells and higher diversity in long-lived donors than in aged donors.

The CDR3 is 13 residues long. Germline lookup yields CDR1 GTSNPN and CDR2 SVGIG (reference sequence). V was pared by 5 bases and J by 4 bases, with 13 bases between. Comments on this clonotype: Its target is not known.

Alongside a J-beta primer mix, a sample-barcoded 5' primer served in a second PCR lasting roughly 6 to 11 cycles. The template-switch adaptor, which had 12 random nucleotides, put a tag on each cDNA molecule. TCRdb re-called the 5' RACE reads through MiXCR, storing one row per CDR3 protein. Of around 1.5 million distinct CDR3 sequences in the sample, roughly 64% were seen once. Donors were systemically healthy Caucasian individuals from Russia aged about 6 to 90 years. The chain uses TRBV30 and TRBJ2-3; D gene unclear. The TCR sequence derives from a man aged 18 to 29 in good health. The sequenced sample was blood. This CDR3 reads CAWSAMGSDTQYF. In DNA, the CDR3 is TGTGCCTGGTCGGCCATGGGGTCAGATACGCAGTATTTT.